A selection of T cell receptor beta chains follows, all from one sample in a study of T cell changes during pregnancy in multiple sclerosis. Assay: immunoSEQ multiplex PCR; the TCRdb copy retains only in-frame clones and omits some. The table has some 41,000 clones, around 93% seen once. The sequencing used CD8+ T cells from peripheral blood mononuclear cells, collected in the third trimester of pregnancy. These receptors were obtained from a female donor with multiple sclerosis, enrolled in a pregnancy study. Each CDR3 is given with its conserved first and last residue. The order of the fields is clone size, J gene, V gene, D gene, CDR3 protein, CDR3 DNA. A D gene is named only where the DNA matches it firmly. Some rows have no size entry. The others give once, few or many, or a class for an expanded clone.

-	TRBJ2-2	TRBV19	TRBD1	CASKGQGHTGELFF	TGTGCCAGTAAGGGACAGGGGCACACCGGGGAGCTGTTTTTT
-	TRBJ2-1	TRBV9	TRBD2	CASSVRLAGSYNEQFF	TGTGCCAGCAGCGTAAGACTAGCGGGCTCCTACAATGAGCAGTTCTTC
-	TRBJ2-1	TRBV27	-	CASSPFSGSSYNEQFF	TGTGCCAGCAGCCCCTTTTCCGGGAGCTCCTACAATGAGCAGTTCTTC
-	TRBJ2-2	TRBV27	TRBD2	CASSSLSGKGTGELFF	TGTGCCAGCAGCTCACTCAGCGGGAAGGGAACCGGGGAGCTGTTTTTT
-	TRBJ1-2	TRBV19	-	CASNIEGDYGYTF	TGTGCCAGTAACATCGAGGGGGACTATGGCTACACCTTC
-	TRBJ2-7	TRBV5-1	TRBD2	CASSFEPQTSVAYEQYF	TGCGCCAGCAGCTTCGAACCCCAGACTAGCGTGGCCTACGAGCAGTACTTC
-	TRBJ2-3	TRBV15	TRBD2	CATSSSGGGDTQYF	TGTGCCACCAGCTCCAGCGGGGGCGGCGATACGCAGTATTTT
once	TRBJ2-7	TRBV6-6	TRBD1	CASSYAAPTGQAYTYF	TGTGCCAGCAGTTACGCAGCCCCAACCGGACAGGCTTATACGTACTTC
-	TRBJ2-7	TRBV4-3	-	CASSQEARAGLLYEQYF	TGCGCCAGCAGCCAAGAGGCTAGAGCAGGGCTTCTCTACGAGCAGTACTTC
-	TRBJ2-7	TRBV28	TRBD2	CASREGLAGLYEQYF	TGTGCCAGCAGGGAGGGACTAGCGGGATTATATGAGCAGTACTTC
-	TRBJ1-1	TRBV29-1	-	CSVLSGENTEAFF	TGCAGCGTCTTATCCGGGGAGAACACTGAAGCTTTCTTT
-	TRBJ2-7	TRBV5-1	-	CASSLVWTMVPYEQYF	TGCGCCAGCAGCTTGGTTTGGACTATGGTTCCGTACGAGCAGTACTTC
-	TRBJ2-2	TRBV4-1	-	CASSQVIGVGELFF	TGCGCCAGCAGCCAAGTCATCGGGGTAGGGGAGCTGTTTTTT
-	TRBJ2-7	TRBV6-1	TRBD1	CASVWTGDLYEQYF	TGTGCCAGCGTATGGACAGGGGACCTCTACGAGCAGTACTTC
-	TRBJ2-7	TRBV7-2	TRBD2	CASSLWLIAGEQYF	TGTGCCAGCAGCTTATGGTTAATAGCGGGGGAGCAGTACTTC
-	TRBJ1-5	TRBV10-2	TRBD1	CASATGDSNQPQHF	TGCGCCAGCGCAACAGGGGATAGCAATCAGCCCCAGCATTTT
-	TRBJ2-7	TRBV7-2	TRBD1	CASSSDRSSLDEQYF	TGTGCCAGCAGCTCGGACAGGTCCTCGTTGGACGAGCAGTACTTC
-	TRBJ2-2	TRBV27	TRBD2	CASSVAGRTGELFF	TGTGCCAGCAGTGTAGCGGGTAGGACCGGGGAGCTGTTTTTT
once	TRBJ1-2	TRBV4-3	TRBD1	CASSQPGGGYTF	TGCGCCAGCAGCCAGCCAGGGGGTGGCTACACCTTC
once	TRBJ1-5	TRBV7-9	-	CASSLAQGKPQHF	TGTGCCAGCAGCCTAGCCCAGGGTAAGCCCCAGCATTTT
-	TRBJ2-7	TRBV7-3	TRBD2	CASSLTFRGGGTSDRRPYEQYF	TGTGCCAGCAGCTTAACGTTTAGGGGTGGTGGGACTAGCGACAGGCGGCCCTACGAGCAGTACTTC
-	TRBJ1-5	TRBV6-1	TRBD1	CASRNRQGSTQPQHF	TGTGCCAGCAGAAATAGACAGGGCAGTACACAGCCCCAGCATTTT
-	TRBJ2-7	TRBV7-9	TRBD1	CASSRDSYSSYEQYF	TGTGCCAGCAGCCGGGACAGCTATAGCTCCTACGAGCAGTACTTC
-	TRBJ2-3	TRBV11-1	TRBD2	CASSLAAGVSDTQYF	TGTGCCAGCAGCTTAGCAGCGGGAGTTTCGGATACGCAGTATTTT
-	TRBJ1-5	TRBV6-6	-	CASSQSPAGLDQPQHF	TGTGCCAGCAGTCAATCGCCGGCGGGACTCGATCAGCCCCAGCATTTT
-	TRBJ2-2	TRBV27	-	CATRGGNTGELFF	TGTGCCACCAGAGGAGGGAACACCGGGGAGCTGTTTTTT
once	TRBJ2-7	TRBV6-5	-	CASSYSFVADPSLQYF	TGTGCCAGCAGTTACTCGTTCGTAGCGGACCCTTCTTTGCAGTACTTC
-	TRBJ2-1	TRBV27	-	CASSWTVYNEQFF	TGTGCCAGCAGTTGGACAGTTTACAATGAGCAGTTCTTC
-	TRBJ2-7	TRBV28	-	CASSLVLDYEQYF	TGTGCCAGCAGTTTGGTACTAGACTACGAGCAGTACTTC
-	TRBJ1-1	TRBV4-2	TRBD1	CASSHDPGQGPAFF	TGTGCCAGCAGCCACGACCCGGGACAGGGACCAGCTTTCTTT
-	TRBJ2-7	TRBV28	-	CASSPGIARLYEQYF	TGTGCCAGCAGTCCGGGGATAGCGCGTCTCTACGAGCAGTACTTC
-	TRBJ1-5	TRBV6-4	-	CASSRTPSNQPQHF	TGTGCCAGCAGTAGGACACCTAGCAATCAGCCCCAGCATTTT
once	TRBJ2-7	TRBV10-3	-	CAISDSRMSGKNEQYF	TGTGCCATCAGTGATTCGAGGATGTCAGGGAAAAACGAGCAGTACTTC
-	TRBJ2-1	TRBV7-9	TRBD2	CASSLGGSSDEQFF	TGTGCCAGCAGCTTAGGCGGGAGCAGCGATGAGCAGTTCTTC
once	TRBJ1-2	TRBV2	TRBD1	CASSEMGDRVSGYTF	TGTGCCAGCAGTGAAATGGGGGACAGGGTAAGCGGCTACACCTTC
-	TRBJ2-2	TRBV29-1	-	CSVLRNTGELFF	TGCAGCGTTCTCCGGAACACCGGGGAGCTGTTTTTT
-	TRBJ2-1	TRBV9	-	CASSVVSSEQFF	TGTGCCAGCAGCGTAGTGTCATCCGAGCAGTTCTTC
few	TRBJ2-7	TRBV27	TRBD2	CASSYGLGGGTYEQYF	TGTGCCAGCAGTTACGGTTTGGGCGGGGGGACCTACGAGCAGTACTTC
-	TRBJ1-1	TRBV28	-	CASSFLGGNTEAFF	TGTGCCAGCAGTTTCCTAGGGGGAAACACTGAAGCTTTCTTT
-	TRBJ2-6	TRBV15	-	CATSRDSGAGANVLTF	TGTGCCACCAGCAGAGACTCGGGGGCTGGGGCCAACGTCCTGACTTTC
-	TRBJ1-1	TRBV27	-	CASSLSRRGDTEAFF	TGTGCCAGCAGTTTATCCCGCCGGGGGGACACTGAAGCTTTCTTT
-	TRBJ1-5	TRBV19	-	CASSGTSREDQPQHF	TGTGCCAGTAGCGGGACATCACGGGAGGATCAGCCCCAGCATTTT
-	TRBJ1-2	TRBV30	TRBD1	CAWSPDRVVYGYTF	TGTGCCTGGAGTCCTGACAGGGTGGTCTATGGCTACACCTTC
-	TRBJ2-1	TRBV4-2	-	CASSQETRTPYNEQFF	TGTGCCAGCAGCCAAGAGACTAGGACGCCCTACAATGAGCAGTTCTTC
few	TRBJ2-7	TRBV7-2	TRBD1	CASSLRQGRYEQYF	TGTGCCAGCAGCTTAAGACAGGGCCGTTACGAGCAGTACTTC
-	TRBJ1-1	TRBV10-3	-	CAISVTQGGTEAFF	TGTGCCATCAGTGTAACACAGGGTGGCACTGAAGCTTTCTTT
-	TRBJ2-1	TRBV15	TRBD1	CATSRDRTGVNEQFF	TGTGCCACCAGCAGAGATCGGACAGGGGTCAATGAGCAGTTCTTC
once	TRBJ1-2	TRBV4-2	TRBD1	CASSHRDRATYGYTF	TGTGCCAGCAGCCACAGGGACAGGGCGACCTATGGCTACACCTTC
-	TRBJ1-2	TRBV5-1	-	CASSLGSLGRTAYNYGYTF	TGCGCCAGCAGCTTGGGGTCCCTAGGTAGGACAGCCTATAACTATGGCTACACCTTC
-	TRBJ1-2	TRBV7-2	TRBD1	CASSLDISTGDYGYTF	TGTGCCAGCAGCTTAGATATTTCGACAGGGGACTATGGCTACACCTTC
-	TRBJ2-7	TRBV28	TRBD2	CASSQGTSGIWQYF	TGTGCCAGCAGTCAAGGGACTAGCGGGATCTGGCAGTACTTC
-	TRBJ2-7	TRBV29-1	TRBD1	CSVQGQGTDYEQYF	TGCAGCGTTCAGGGACAGGGGACAGACTACGAGCAGTACTTC
-	TRBJ2-1	TRBV4-1	TRBD2	CASSQRLIAGGYNEQFF	TGCGCCAGCAGCCAGAGGTTAATAGCGGGGGGCTACAATGAGCAGTTCTTC
-	TRBJ2-3	TRBV5-8	TRBD1	CASSSGQGADTQYF	TGTGCCAGCAGCTCAGGACAGGGAGCAGATACGCAGTATTTT
-	TRBJ2-1	TRBV28	TRBD2	CASRRTSGRVHEQFF	TGTGCCAGCAGACGTACTAGCGGGAGGGTCCATGAGCAGTTCTTC
-	TRBJ2-5	TRBV5-1	-	CASSPSRRGETQYF	TGCGCCAGCAGCCCTTCGCGGCGGGGAGAGACCCAGTACTTC
-	TRBJ2-6	TRBV6-5	-	CASSYRISGANVLTF	TGTGCCAGCAGTTACCGTATCTCTGGGGCCAACGTCCTGACTTTC